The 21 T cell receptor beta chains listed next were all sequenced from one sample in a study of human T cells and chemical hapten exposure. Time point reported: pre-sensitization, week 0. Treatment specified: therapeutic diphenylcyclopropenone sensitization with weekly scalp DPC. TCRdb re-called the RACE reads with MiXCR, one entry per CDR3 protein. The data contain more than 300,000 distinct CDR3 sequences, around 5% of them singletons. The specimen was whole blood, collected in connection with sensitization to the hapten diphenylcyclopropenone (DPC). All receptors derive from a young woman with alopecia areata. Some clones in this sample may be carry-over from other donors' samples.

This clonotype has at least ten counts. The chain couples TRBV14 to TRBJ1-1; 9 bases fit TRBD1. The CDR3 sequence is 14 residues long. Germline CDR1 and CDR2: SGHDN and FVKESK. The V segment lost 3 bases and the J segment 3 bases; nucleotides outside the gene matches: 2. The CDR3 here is CASSQGTGYTEAFF. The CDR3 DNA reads TGTGCCAGCAGCCAGGGGACAGGGTACACTGAAGCTTTCTTT.

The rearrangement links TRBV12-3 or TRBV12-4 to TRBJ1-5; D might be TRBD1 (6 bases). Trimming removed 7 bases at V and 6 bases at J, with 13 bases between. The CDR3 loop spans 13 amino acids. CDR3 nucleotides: TGTGCCAGCACCGCAGGGGACGGTCAGCCCCAGCATTTT. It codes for CASTAGDGQPQHF.

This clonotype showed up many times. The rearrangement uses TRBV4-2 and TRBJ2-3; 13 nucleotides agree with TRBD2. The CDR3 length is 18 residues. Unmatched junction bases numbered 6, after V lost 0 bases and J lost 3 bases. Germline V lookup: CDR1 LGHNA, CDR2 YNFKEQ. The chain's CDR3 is CASSQDRTSGGVTDTQYF. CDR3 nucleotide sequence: TGTGCCAGCAGCCAAGACCGGACTAGCGGGGGTGTAACAGATACGCAGTATTTT.

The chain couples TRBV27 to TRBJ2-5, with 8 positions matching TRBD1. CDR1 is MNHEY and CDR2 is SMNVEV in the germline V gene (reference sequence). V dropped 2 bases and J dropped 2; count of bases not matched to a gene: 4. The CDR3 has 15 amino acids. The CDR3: CASSLIWTGQETQYF. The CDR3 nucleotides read TGTGCCAGCAGTTTAATTTGGACAGGGCAAGAGACCCAGTACTTC.

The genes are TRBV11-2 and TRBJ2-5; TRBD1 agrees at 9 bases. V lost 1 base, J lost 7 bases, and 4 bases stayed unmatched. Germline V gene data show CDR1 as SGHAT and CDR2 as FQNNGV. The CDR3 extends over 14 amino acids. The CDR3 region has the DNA TGTGCCAGCAGCTTAGGTGCGACAGGGGGGACCCAGTACTTC. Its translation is CASSLGATGGTQYF.

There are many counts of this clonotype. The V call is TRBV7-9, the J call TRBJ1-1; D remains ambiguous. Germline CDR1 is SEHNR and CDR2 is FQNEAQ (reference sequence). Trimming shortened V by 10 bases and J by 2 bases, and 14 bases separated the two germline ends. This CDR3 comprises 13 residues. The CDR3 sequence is CATEELTNTEAFF. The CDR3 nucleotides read TGTGCCACCGAGGAACTGACAAACACTGAAGCTTTCTTT.

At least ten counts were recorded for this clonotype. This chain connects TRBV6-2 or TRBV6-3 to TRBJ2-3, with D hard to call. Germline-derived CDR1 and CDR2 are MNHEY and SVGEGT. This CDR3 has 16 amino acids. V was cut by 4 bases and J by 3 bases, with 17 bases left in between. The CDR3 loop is CASSSWTIKRTDTQYF. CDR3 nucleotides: TGTGCCAGCAGTTCCTGGACCATTAAGAGGACAGATACGCAGTATTTT.

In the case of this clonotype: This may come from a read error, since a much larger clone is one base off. The DNA of the CDR3 is TGCGCCAGCAGCCAAGATCCCAGAGTTGGGAATTCACCCCTCCACTTT. This codes for CASSQDPRVGNSPLHF. This sequence joins TRBV4-3 and TRBJ1-6, with D unclear. The V gene lost 0 bases and the J gene lost 7 bases, with 13 bases spanning the gap. CDR1 is LGHNA and CDR2 is YSLEER in the germline V gene. The CDR3 contains 16 residues.

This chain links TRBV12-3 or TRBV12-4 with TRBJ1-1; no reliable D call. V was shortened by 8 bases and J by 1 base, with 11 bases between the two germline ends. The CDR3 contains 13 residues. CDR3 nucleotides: TGTGCCAGCTCCGGCTTAGCGAACACTGAAGCTTTCTTT. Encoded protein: CASSGLANTEAFF.

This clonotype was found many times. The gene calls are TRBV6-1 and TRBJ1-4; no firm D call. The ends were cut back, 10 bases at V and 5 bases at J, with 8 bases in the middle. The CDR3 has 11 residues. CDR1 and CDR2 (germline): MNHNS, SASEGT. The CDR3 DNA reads TGTGCCACTCGTCGGAATGAAAAACTGTTTTTT. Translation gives CATRRNEKLFF.

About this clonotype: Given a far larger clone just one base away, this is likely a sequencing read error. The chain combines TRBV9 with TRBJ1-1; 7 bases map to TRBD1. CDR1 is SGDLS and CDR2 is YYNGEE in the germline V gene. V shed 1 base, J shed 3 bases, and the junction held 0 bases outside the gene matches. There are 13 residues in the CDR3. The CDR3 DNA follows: TGTGCCAGCAGCGTACAGGGGGACACTGAAGCTTTCTTT. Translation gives CASSVQGDTEAFF.

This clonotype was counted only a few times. CDR3 sequence: CASSISPTGKQPQHF. CDR3 sequence (DNA): TGTGCCAGCAGCATCAGTCCGACAGGGAAACAGCCCCAGCATTTT. The chain is built from TRBV7-2 and TRBJ1-5; TRBD1 matches at 7 bases. Germline loops: CDR1 SGHTA, CDR2 FQGNSA. This CDR3 contains 15 residues. V was clipped by 5 bases and J by 7 bases; unmatched bases: 11.

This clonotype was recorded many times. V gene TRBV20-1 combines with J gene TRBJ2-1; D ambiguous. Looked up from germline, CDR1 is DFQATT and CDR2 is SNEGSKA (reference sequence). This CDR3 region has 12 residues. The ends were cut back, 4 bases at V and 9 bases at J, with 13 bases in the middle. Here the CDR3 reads CSANIEETEQFF. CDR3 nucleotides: TGCAGTGCTAATATTGAAGAGACTGAGCAGTTCTTC.

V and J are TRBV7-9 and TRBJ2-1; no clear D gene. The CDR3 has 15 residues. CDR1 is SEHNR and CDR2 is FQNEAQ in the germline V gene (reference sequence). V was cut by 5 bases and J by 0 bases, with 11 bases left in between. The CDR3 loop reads CASSPPQPSYNEQFF. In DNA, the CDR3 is TGTGCCAGCAGCCCCCCCCAGCCCTCCTACAATGAGCAGTTCTTC.

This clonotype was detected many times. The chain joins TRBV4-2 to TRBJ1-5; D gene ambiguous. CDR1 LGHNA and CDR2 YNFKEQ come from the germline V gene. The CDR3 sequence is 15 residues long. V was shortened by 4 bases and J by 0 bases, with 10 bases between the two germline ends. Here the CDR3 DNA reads TGTGCCAGCAGCCTGAAAGAAGATAGCAATCAGCCCCAGCATTTT. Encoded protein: CASSLKEDSNQPQHF.

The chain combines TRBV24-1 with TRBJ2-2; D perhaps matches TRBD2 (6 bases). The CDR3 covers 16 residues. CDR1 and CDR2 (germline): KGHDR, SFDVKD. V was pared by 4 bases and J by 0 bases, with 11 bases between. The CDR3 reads CATSDDGTSNTGELFF. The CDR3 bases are TGTGCCACCAGTGACGATGGGACTTCGAACACCGGGGAGCTGTTTTTT.

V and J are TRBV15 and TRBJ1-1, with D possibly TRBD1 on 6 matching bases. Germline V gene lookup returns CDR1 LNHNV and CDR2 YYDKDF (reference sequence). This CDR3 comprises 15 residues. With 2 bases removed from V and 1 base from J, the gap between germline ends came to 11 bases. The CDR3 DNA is TGTGCCACCAGCAGAAGACGGACAGAGAACACTGAAGCTTTCTTT. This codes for CATSRRRTENTEAFF.

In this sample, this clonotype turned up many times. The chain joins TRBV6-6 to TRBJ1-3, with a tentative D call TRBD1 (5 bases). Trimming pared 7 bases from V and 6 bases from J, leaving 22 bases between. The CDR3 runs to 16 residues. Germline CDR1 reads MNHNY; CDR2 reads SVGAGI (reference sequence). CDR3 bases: TGTGCCAGCACCCTACCTGTAGGCGTAGGGGAAAACACCATATATTTT. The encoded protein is CASTLPVGVGENTIYF.

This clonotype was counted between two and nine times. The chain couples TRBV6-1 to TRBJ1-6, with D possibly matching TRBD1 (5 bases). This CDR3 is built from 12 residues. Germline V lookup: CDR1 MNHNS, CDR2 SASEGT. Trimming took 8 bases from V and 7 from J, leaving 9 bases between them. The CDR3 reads CASHRSNSPLHF. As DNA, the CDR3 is TGTGCCAGCCACAGGTCCAATTCACCCCTCCACTTT.

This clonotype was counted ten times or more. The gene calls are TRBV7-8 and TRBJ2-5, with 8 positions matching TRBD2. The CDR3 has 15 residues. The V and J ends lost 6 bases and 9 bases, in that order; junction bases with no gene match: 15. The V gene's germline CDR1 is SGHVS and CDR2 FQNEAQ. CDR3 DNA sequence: TGTGCCAGCAGTCCCGGCCGGGGGGGCGGTAGGGCCCAGTACTTC. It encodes CASSPGRGGGRAQYF.

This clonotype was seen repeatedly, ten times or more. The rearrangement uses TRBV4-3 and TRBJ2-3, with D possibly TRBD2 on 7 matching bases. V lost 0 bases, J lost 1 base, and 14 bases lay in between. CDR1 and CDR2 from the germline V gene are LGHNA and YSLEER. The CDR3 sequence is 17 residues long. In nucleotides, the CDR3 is TGCGCCAGCAGCCAAGATTGGGGGGGGGCCGGCACAGATACGCAGTATTTT. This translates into CASSQDWGGAGTDTQYF.